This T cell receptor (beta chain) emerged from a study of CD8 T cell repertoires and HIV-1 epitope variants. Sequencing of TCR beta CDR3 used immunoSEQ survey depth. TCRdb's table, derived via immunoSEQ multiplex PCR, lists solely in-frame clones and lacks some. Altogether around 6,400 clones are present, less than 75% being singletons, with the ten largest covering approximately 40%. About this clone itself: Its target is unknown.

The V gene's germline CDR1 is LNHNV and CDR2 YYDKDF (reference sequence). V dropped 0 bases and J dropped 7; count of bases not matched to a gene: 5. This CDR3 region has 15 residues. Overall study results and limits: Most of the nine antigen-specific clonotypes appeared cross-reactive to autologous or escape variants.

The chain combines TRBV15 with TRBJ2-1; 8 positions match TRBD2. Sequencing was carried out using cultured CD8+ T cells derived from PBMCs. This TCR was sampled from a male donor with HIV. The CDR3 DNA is TGTGCCACCAGCAGAGAGGCGGGAGGATGGAATGAGCAGTTCTTC. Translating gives CATSREAGGWNEQFF.